This T cell receptor beta chain was retrieved from a study of cytomegalovirus exposure and HLA in healthy donors. The PCR made use of 60 Vbeta and 13 Jbeta primers. Generated by immunoSEQ multiplex PCR, the TCRdb table keeps only in-frame clones and is missing some. In the table there are roughly 100,000 clones, around four fifths of which are singletons. V lost 0 bases to trimming and J lost 2 bases, with 9 bases between them. Germline CDR1 is SGDLS and CDR2 is YYNGEE. This CDR3 spans 15 amino acids. The sequenced sample was PBMCs. This receptor was obtained from a man aged 25 to 45 in good health and CMV-seronegative. This sequence joins TRBV9 and TRBJ2-1, with D uncertain. The CDR3 loop is CASSVDGVTYNEQFF. The CDR3 DNA is TGTGCCAGCAGCGTAGATGGAGTCACCTACAATGAGCAGTTCTTC. Looking up the rest from reference TRBV9 and TRBJ2-1 gives the full variable domain: DSGVTQTPKHLITATGQRVTLRCSPRSGDLSVYWYQQSLDQGLQFLIQYYNGEERAKGNILERFSAQQFPDLHSELNLSSLELGDSALYFCASSVDGVTYNEQFFGPGTRLTVL.